A selection of T cell receptor beta chains follows, all from one sample in a study of blood T cell repertoires in COVID-19. Using immunoSEQ multiplex PCR, the repertoire was profiled, and TCRdb retains in-frame clones only, with some absent. The sample contains tens of thousands of clones, over 75% of which appear only once. The sequencing sample was made of peripheral blood. These receptors were collected from a woman in her sixties with active COVID-19. The CDR3 runs from the conserved cysteine through the conserved F or W. D genes are given only for firm matches. Expanded clones get a size class; other rows say once, few or many, or leave the size out.

TRBD2,NA,TRBJ2-2,TRBV10-3,CAISGTSGGDQGTGELFF,TGTGCCATCAGTGGGACTAGCGGGGGGGATCAAGGAACCGGGGAGCTGTTTTTT
NA,NA,TRBJ1-2,TRBV4-1,CASSQGQGGAPGYTF,TGCGCCAGCAGCCAAGGACAAGGGGGGGCGCCTGGCTACACCTTC
NA,NA,TRBJ2-2,TRBV5-6,CASSPRPLWTGELFF,TGTGCCAGCAGCCCTAGGCCCTTGTGGACCGGGGAGCTGTTTTTT
NA,NA,TRBJ1-2,TRBV3-1/TRBV3-2,CASSQDLIGALGYTF,TGTGCCAGCAGCCAAGATCTCATAGGGGCCCTTGGCTACACCTTC
TRBD2,NA,TRBJ2-1,TRBV27,CASSFRREGNNEQFF,TGTGCCAGCAGTTTTCGGCGGGAGGGTAACAATGAGCAGTTCTTC
NA,NA,TRBJ1-6,TRBV28,CASQTGPSPLHF,TGTGCCAGTCAAACAGGGCCGTCACCCCTCCACTTT
NA,NA,TRBJ2-1,TRBV9,CASSPWPRNGNEQFF,TGTGCCAGCAGCCCTTGGCCGAGGAATGGGAATGAGCAGTTCTTC
TRBD1,few,TRBJ1-2,TRBV7-2,CASSAVGTGGGGYTF,TGTGCCAGCAGCGCTGTAGGGACAGGGGGAGGTGGCTACACCTTC
NA,NA,TRBJ1-2,TRBV5-6,CASSLAGFRGYYGYTF,TGTGCCAGCAGCTTGGCCGGTTTCCGGGGTTACTATGGCTACACCTTC
TRBD2,NA,TRBJ2-3,TRBV18,CASSPPLATSTDTQYF,TGTGCCAGCTCACCACCACTAGCGACTAGCACAGATACGCAGTATTTT
NA,NA,TRBJ2-5,TRBV28,CASSLVGLGETQYF,TGTGCCAGCAGCCTCGTTGGGCTTGGGGAGACCCAGTACTTC
NA,few,TRBJ2-1,TRBV7-9,CASSFSSWDEQFF,TGTGCCAGCAGCTTTTCTAGTTGGGATGAGCAGTTCTTC
NA,few,TRBJ1-6,TRBV5-4,CASSLRGNSPLHF,TGTGCCAGCAGCTTGCGGGGGAATTCACCCCTCCACTTT
TRBD2,NA,TRBJ2-5,TRBV11-2,CASSATSGRAVTETQYF,TGTGCCAGCAGCGCCACTAGCGGGAGGGCCGTGACAGAGACCCAGTACTTC
NA,NA,TRBJ2-1,TRBV5-1,CASSLEVGVGYNEQFF,TGCGCCAGCAGCTTGGAGGTGGGAGTTGGATACAATGAGCAGTTCTTC
TRBD2,once,TRBJ2-7,TRBV6-5,CASSLQRGAYEQYF,TGTGCCAGCAGTTTGCAGCGGGGGGCCTACGAGCAGTACTTC
TRBD1,once,TRBJ1-2,TRBV13,CASQGQGRYYGYTF,TGTGCCAGCCAGGGACAGGGTCGGTACTATGGCTACACCTTC
TRBD2,NA,TRBJ2-3,TRBV6-5,CASSYGTSGGATTQYF,TGTGCCAGCAGTTATGGGACTAGCGGGGGGGCCACTACGCAGTATTTT
NA,NA,TRBJ2-6,TRBV5-1,CASSWGDRTGANVLTF,TGCGCCAGCAGCTGGGGGGACAGAACTGGGGCCAACGTCCTGACTTTC
NA,NA,TRBJ2-2,TRBV5-1,CASGGLTNTGELFF,TGCGCCAGCGGAGGACTTACGAACACCGGGGAGCTGTTTTTT
NA,once,TRBJ2-1,TRBV5-6,CASSLAVEQFF,TGTGCCAGCAGCTTGGCCGTCGAGCAGTTCTTC
TRBD2,NA,TRBJ2-2,TRBV5-6,CASSEGLAGGPHTGELFF,TGTGCCAGCAGCGAGGGACTAGCGGGAGGGCCGCACACCGGGGAGCTGTTTTTT
NA,NA,TRBJ2-7,TRBV6-5,CASSWGLSAYEQYF,TGTGCCAGCAGTTGGGGACTGTCTGCCTACGAGCAGTACTTC
NA,NA,TRBJ1-3,TRBV7-2,CASSLEGVSGNTIYF,TGTGCCAGCAGCTTAGAGGGGGTCTCTGGAAACACCATATATTTT
TRBD2,NA,TRBJ2-1,TRBV5-1,CASSLGGGGEQFF,TGCGCCAGCAGCTTGGGCGGGGGTGGTGAGCAGTTCTTC
TRBD2,NA,TRBJ2-3,TRBV2,CASTPGGRGATDTQYF,TGTGCCAGCACACCGGGCGGGAGAGGGGCCACAGATACGCAGTATTTT
NA,few,TRBJ1-5,TRBV10-3,CATDDRRNQPQHF,TGTGCCACCGACGACAGGCGGAATCAGCCCCAGCATTTT
NA,NA,TRBJ1-2,TRBV6-1,CASSESGGAGYTF,TGTGCCAGCAGTGAATCGGGAGGTGCAGGCTACACCTTC
TRBD2,NA,TRBJ2-5,TRBV28,CASSSSGIGTQYF,TGTGCCAGCAGTTCTAGCGGGATAGGGACCCAGTACTTC
TRBD2,NA,TRBJ2-5,TRBV18,CASSPPLAGVRETQYF,TGTGCCAGCTCACCCCCTCTAGCGGGAGTTCGGGAGACCCAGTACTTC
NA,once,TRBJ2-5,TRBV29-1,CSVDGAVQETQYF,TGCAGCGTTGATGGTGCAGTACAAGAGACCCAGTACTTC
TRBD2,once,TRBJ2-1,TRBV10-3,CAISDPSRGSEQFF,TGTGCCATCAGTGACCCCTCGCGGGGGAGTGAGCAGTTCTTC
NA,NA,TRBJ1-5,TRBV6-5,CASRSSSYSNQPQHF,TGTGCCAGCAGATCCTCCAGTTATAGCAATCAGCCCCAGCATTTT
TRBD2,NA,TRBJ2-6,TRBV7-3,CASSSGISGANVLTF,TGTGCCAGCAGCAGCGGGATCTCTGGGGCCAACGTCCTGACTTTC
NA,NA,TRBJ2-5,TRBV5-6,CASSFLARETQYF,TGTGCCAGCAGCTTTCTAGCGCGAGAGACCCAGTACTTC
TRBD1,NA,TRBJ1-5,TRBV29-1,CSVVLGTGGSNQPQHF,TGCAGCGTTGTTTTGGGGACAGGGGGATCCAATCAGCCCCAGCATTTT
TRBD2,NA,TRBJ2-1,TRBV19,CASARGGRAGYNEQFF,TGTGCCAGTGCTCGAGGCGGGAGGGCCGGATACAATGAGCAGTTCTTC